This T cell receptor (beta chain) was documented in a study of T cells in Graves' hyperthyroidism and ophthalmopathy. The investigators amplified TCR beta CDR3 regions from RNA transcripts. Primed by the HTBI set, a first-round RT-PCR was run on the TCR CDR3. TCRdb re-called the multiplex PCR reads with MiXCR, one entry per CDR3 protein. The data show about 200,000 distinct CDR3 sequences, with approximately 16% seen just once and 40% to 65% held by the top ten. Ten or more counts support this clonotype. The CDR3 runs 14 residues. The germline V gene has CDR1 MNHNS and CDR2 SASEGT. J gave up 2 bases and V 6 bases, and 0 bases lay outside the gene matches. PBMCs were derived from around 10 ml fresh peripheral blood.

The sequencing sample was made of blood. The receptor comes from a woman in her fifties or sixties with Graves' hyperthyroidism. V gene TRBV6-1 combines with J gene TRBJ2-1; 11 positions agree with TRBD2. The CDR3: CASRLAGAYNEQFF. CDR3 nucleotide sequence: TGTGCCAGCAGACTAGCGGGAGCCTACAATGAGCAGTTCTTC.